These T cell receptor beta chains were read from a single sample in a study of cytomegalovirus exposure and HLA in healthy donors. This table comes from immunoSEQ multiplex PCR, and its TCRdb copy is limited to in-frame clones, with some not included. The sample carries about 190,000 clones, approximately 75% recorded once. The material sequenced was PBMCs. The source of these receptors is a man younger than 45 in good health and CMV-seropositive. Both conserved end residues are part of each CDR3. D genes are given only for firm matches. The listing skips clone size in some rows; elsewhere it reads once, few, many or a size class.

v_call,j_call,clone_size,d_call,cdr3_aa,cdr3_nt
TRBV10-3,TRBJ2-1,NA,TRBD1,CAIRRQGDYNEQFF,TGTGCCATCAGGAGACAGGGAGACTACAATGAGCAGTTCTTC
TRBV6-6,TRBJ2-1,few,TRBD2,CASSRTSRDGQFF,TGTGCCAGCAGCCGGACTAGCCGAGATGGGCAGTTCTTC
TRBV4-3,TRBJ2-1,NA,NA,CASSRKGGGSYNEQFF,TGCGCCAGCAGCCGGAAGGGGGGGGGCTCCTACAATGAGCAGTTCTTC
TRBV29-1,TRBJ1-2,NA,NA,CSVEAAKGGAQANYGYTF,TGCAGCGTTGAAGCGGCGAAGGGGGGGGCCCAAGCTAACTATGGCTACACCTTC
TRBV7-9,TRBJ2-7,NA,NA,CASSLPAGPNEQYF,TGTGCCAGCAGCTTACCTGCGGGGCCCAACGAGCAGTACTTC
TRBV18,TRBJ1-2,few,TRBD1,CASSRQGGVKGYTF,TGTGCCAGCTCACGGCAAGGGGGCGTTAAGGGCTACACCTTC
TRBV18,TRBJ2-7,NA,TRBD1,CASSPRQGERYEQYF,TGTGCCAGCTCACCAAGGCAGGGGGAGAGATACGAGCAGTACTTC
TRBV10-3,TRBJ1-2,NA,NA,CAISETGNYGYTF,TGTGCCATCAGTGAGACAGGGAACTATGGCTACACCTTC
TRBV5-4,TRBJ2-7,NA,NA,CASSYGGPGGYEQYF,TGTGCCAGCAGCTACGGGGGGCCGGGGGGATACGAGCAGTACTTC
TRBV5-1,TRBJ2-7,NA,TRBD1,CASSPTSAGDRGYEQYF,TGCGCCAGCAGCCCGACGTCGGCCGGGGACAGGGGGTACGAGCAGTACTTC
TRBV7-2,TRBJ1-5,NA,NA,CASSRDFQAQPQHF,TGTGCCAGCAGCCGGGACTTCCAGGCTCAGCCCCAGCATTTT
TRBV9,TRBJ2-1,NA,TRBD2,CASSTGTRKWHEQFF,TGTGCCAGCAGCACCGGGACTAGGAAGTGGCATGAGCAGTTCTTC
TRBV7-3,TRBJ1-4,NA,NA,CASSAGFATNEKLFF,TGTGCCAGCAGTGCAGGGTTTGCAACTAATGAAAAACTGTTTTTT
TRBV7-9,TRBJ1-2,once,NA,CASSLVALTPTYGYTF,TGTGCCAGCAGCTTAGTGGCCTTGACTCCCACCTATGGCTACACCTTC
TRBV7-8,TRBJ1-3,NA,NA,CASSLGGGIGNTIYF,TGTGCCAGCAGCTTAGGCGGGGGTATCGGAAACACCATATATTTT
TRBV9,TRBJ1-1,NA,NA,CASSARDTMNTEAFF,TGTGCCAGCAGCGCCCGGGACACTATGAACACTGAAGCTTTCTTT
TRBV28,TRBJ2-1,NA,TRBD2,CASSLRLADYNEQFF,TGTGCCAGCAGTTTAAGACTAGCGGATTACAATGAGCAGTTCTTC
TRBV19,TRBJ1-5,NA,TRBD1,CASSIGTGGGNQPQHF,TGTGCCAGTAGTATCGGTACAGGGGGCGGCAATCAGCCCCAGCATTTT
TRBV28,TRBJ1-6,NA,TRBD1,CASSFYGTGSSPLHF,TGTGCCAGCAGTTTTTACGGGACAGGGAGTTCACCCCTCCACTTT
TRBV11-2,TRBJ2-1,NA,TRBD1,CASSPHRGEQFF,TGTGCCAGCAGCCCCCACAGGGGTGAGCAGTTCTTC
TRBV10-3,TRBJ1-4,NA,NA,CASRGGGEGEKLFF,TGTGCCAGCAGGGGCGGGGGGGAAGGTGAAAAACTGTTTTTT
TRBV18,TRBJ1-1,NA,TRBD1,CASSPGQGGAGRRTEAFF,TGTGCCAGCTCTCCGGGACAGGGGGGCGCAGGTCGTAGGACTGAAGCTTTCTTT
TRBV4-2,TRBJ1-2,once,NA,CASSPPQGRGYTF,TGTGCCAGCAGCCCACCCCAGGGGCGCGGCTACACCTTC
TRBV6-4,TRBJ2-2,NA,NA,CASSEVGGTGELFF,TGTGCCAGCAGTGAGGTCGGTGGCACCGGGGAGCTGTTTTTT
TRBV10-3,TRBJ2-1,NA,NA,CAISEPPRSEQFF,TGTGCCATCAGTGAGCCGCCTAGAAGTGAGCAGTTCTTC
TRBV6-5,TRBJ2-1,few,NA,CASSYSYRGSNEQFF,TGTGCCAGCAGTTACTCGTACCGGGGATCCAATGAGCAGTTCTTC
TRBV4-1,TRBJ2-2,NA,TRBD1,CASRRRTGINTGELFF,TGCGCCAGCAGACGTAGGACAGGGATAAACACCGGGGAGCTGTTTTTT
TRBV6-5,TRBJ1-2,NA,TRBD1,CASSYGQEQANYGYTF,TGTGCCAGCAGTTACGGACAGGAGCAAGCTAACTATGGCTACACCTTC
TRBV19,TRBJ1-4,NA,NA,CASSIGQNNEKLFF,TGTGCCAGTAGTATAGGGCAGAATAATGAAAAACTGTTTTTT
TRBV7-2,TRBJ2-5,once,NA,CASSVSHRQETQYF,TGTGCCAGCAGCGTTAGTCACAGGCAAGAGACCCAGTACTTC
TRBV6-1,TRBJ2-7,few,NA,CASSEILWSSYEQYF,TGTGCCAGCAGTGAAATTCTATGGAGCTCCTACGAGCAGTACTTC
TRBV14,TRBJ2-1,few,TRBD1,CASRQGLDHYNEQFF,TGTGCCAGTAGACAGGGCCTTGACCACTACAATGAGCAGTTCTTC
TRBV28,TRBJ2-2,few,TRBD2,CASRRSGSNGELFF,TGTGCCAGCAGACGGAGCGGGAGTAACGGGGAGCTGTTTTTT
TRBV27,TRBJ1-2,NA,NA,CASSLSDSGNYGYTF,TGTGCCAGCAGTTTATCTGACAGCGGGAACTATGGCTACACCTTC
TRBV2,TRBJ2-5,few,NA,CAERERETQYF,TGTGCCGAGAGGGAAAGAGAGACCCAGTACTTC
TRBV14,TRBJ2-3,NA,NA,CASSQDPSTDTQYF,TGTGCCAGCAGCCAAGATCCTAGCACAGATACGCAGTATTTT
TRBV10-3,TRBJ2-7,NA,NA,CAISARGEQYF,TGTGCCATCAGTGCGCGGGGCGAGCAGTACTTC
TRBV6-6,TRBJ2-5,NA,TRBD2,CASSLQGTSGGETQYF,TGTGCCAGCAGTCTTCAGGGCACTAGCGGGGGGGAGACCCAGTACTTC
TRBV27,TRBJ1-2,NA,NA,CASSLFAGNYGYTF,TGTGCCAGCAGTTTATTCGCAGGGAACTATGGCTACACCTTC
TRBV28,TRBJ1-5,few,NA,CATGSIQSNQPQHF,TGTGCCACCGGGAGTATTCAGAGCAATCAGCCCCAGCATTTT
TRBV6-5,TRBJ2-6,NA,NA,CASSYSSGANVLTF,TGTGCCAGCAGTTACTCGAGTGGGGCCAACGTCCTGACTTTC
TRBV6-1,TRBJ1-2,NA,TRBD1,CASSDKGQGAPYGYTF,TGTGCCAGCAGTGATAAAGGACAGGGGGCCCCCTATGGCTACACCTTC
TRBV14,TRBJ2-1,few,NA,CASSQVEYREQFF,TGTGCCAGCAGCCAAGTGGAGTACAGGGAGCAGTTCTTC
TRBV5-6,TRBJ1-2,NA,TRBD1,CASSLFVVGTDYGYTF,TGTGCCAGCAGCTTGTTCGTAGTCGGGACAGACTATGGCTACACCTTC
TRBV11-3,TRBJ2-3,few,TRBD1,CASSRDRLGTQYF,TGTGCCAGCAGCAGGGACAGGCTTGGTACGCAGTATTTT